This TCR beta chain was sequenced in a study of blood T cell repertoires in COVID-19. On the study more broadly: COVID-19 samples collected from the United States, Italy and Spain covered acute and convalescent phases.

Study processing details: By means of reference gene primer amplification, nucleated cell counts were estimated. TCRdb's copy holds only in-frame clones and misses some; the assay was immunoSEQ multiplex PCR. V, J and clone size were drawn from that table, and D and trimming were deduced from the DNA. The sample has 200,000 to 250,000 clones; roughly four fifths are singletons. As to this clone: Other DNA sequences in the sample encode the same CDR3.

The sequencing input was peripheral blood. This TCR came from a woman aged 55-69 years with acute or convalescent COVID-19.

The CDR3 coding sequence is TGCGCCAGCAGCTTCTCAGGGGTAAACTATGGCTACACCTTC. Protein sequence: CASSFSGVNYGYTF. The chain carries TRBV5-1 and TRBJ1-2, with a possible D match to TRBD1 (6 bases). V lost 2 bases and J lost 2, with 10 bases in between. Germline V CDR1 and CDR2: SGHRS, YFSETQ. CDR3 length equals 14 residues. The full variable domain, its missing parts supplied by reference TRBV5-1 and TRBJ1-2, is KAGVTQTPRYLIKTRGQQVTLSCSPISGHRSVSWYQQTPGQGLQFLFEYFSETQRNKGNFPGRFSGRQFSNSRSEMNVSTLELGDSALYLCASSFSGVNYGYTFGSGTRLTVV.